This TCR beta chain was profiled in a study of beta chain features in type 1 diabetes. Study overall: Cell yields, gender and age were similar in healthy donors and patients. Findings and limits, study-wide: PCR may have favored shorter templates equally in patients and controls. More deletions and fewer insertions at VDJ junctions were found in patients with type 1 diabetes.

All of the isolated RNA was reverse transcribed, so expressed TCRB transcripts were sequenced. Data came from immunoSEQ multiplex PCR; TCRdb stores just in-frame clones and leaves some out. The table includes under 450,000 clones, roughly 15% detected once. Details on this clone: Its antigen is unidentified.

CDR3 size: 15 residues. V lost 6 bases, J lost 4 bases, and 12 bases stayed unmatched. Germline CDR1 is SGHDT and CDR2 is YYEEEE. This clonotype was sampled from a woman between 18 and 30 years old in good health. Input material: naive CD4+ T cells from blood. The gene calls are TRBV5-6 and TRBJ2-7; 8 bases agree with TRBD1. The CDR3 nucleotides are TGTGCCAGCACTACAGGACAGGGCCGAGGTTACGAGCAGTACTTC. As protein: CASTTGQGRGYEQYF.